The next 28 T cell receptor beta chains were all read from a single sample in a study of tumor T cells in aggressive B-cell lymphoma. Sequenced by immunoSEQ multiplex PCR; TCRdb stores in-frame clones only, minus some. Counted here are about 7,900 clones, approximately 83% occurring once; the ten biggest clones make up under 5.5%. The specimen was tumor tissue. The source is an adult with diffuse large B cell lymphoma.

The rearrangement joins TRBV4-1 to TRBJ2-1; D may be TRBD2 (6 bases). V lost 0 bases and J lost 4, with 13 bases in between. Germline loops: CDR1 MGHRA, CDR2 YSYEKL. This CDR3 is built from 16 residues. The DNA for the CDR3 is TGCGCCAGCAGCCAAGAAGGGACTGGGACTTACAATGAGCAGTTCTTC. Translating it yields CASSQEGTGTYNEQFF.

V gene TRBV10-2 combines with J gene TRBJ2-3; 10 bases are shared with TRBD1. CDR1 and CDR2 from the germline V gene are WSHSY and SAAADI. This CDR3 has 18 amino acids. J was trimmed by 3 bases and V by 6 bases; bases with no gene match: 15. CDR3 bases: TGCGCCAGCAGGCATGACAGGGGGCTCCGAACCAGTACAGATACGCAGTATTTT. It translates to CASRHDRGLRTSTDTQYF.

This clone was seen a few times. The chain uses TRBV6-5 and TRBJ1-1; TRBD1 is a possible D gene (5 bases). The germline gives CDR1 MNHEY, CDR2 SVGAGI. The CDR3 totals 14 residues. V was shortened by 10 bases and J by 4 bases, with 19 bases between the two germline ends. CDR3 sequence reads: CATAEAPGFTEAFF. The CDR3 bases are TGTGCCACTGCCGAGGCCCCAGGGTTCACTGAAGCTTTCTTT.

The rearrangement links TRBV9 to TRBJ1-2; the D is unclear. Germline CDR1 and CDR2: SGDLS and YYNGEE. V gave up 0 bases and J gave up 6 bases, with 12 bases separating them. There are 14 residues in the CDR3. The CDR3 bases are TGTGCCAGCAGCGTAGGTGAGGGCATTCATGGCTACACCTTC. This sequence encodes CASSVGEGIHGYTF.

This clone was counted between two and nine times. V is TRBV28 and J is TRBJ2-3; 10 bases line up with TRBD2. Germline CDR1 is MDHEN and CDR2 is SYDVKM. The CDR3 length is 16 residues. V lost 5 bases, J lost 5 bases, and 10 bases stayed unmatched. This CDR3 is CASSRMASGGLDTQYF. The CDR3 nucleotides read TGTGCCAGCAGTCGCATGGCTAGCGGGGGTCTAGATACGCAGTATTTT.

The chain employs TRBV15 and TRBJ2-7; 10 bases map to TRBD2. J gave up 10 bases and V 0 bases, and 9 bases lay outside the gene matches. CDR3 length equals 15 residues. CDR1 LNHNV and CDR2 YYDKDF come from the germline V gene (reference sequence). The CDR3: CATSREFSASGGQYF. CDR3 bases: TGTGCCACCAGCAGAGAGTTTTCGGCTAGCGGGGGACAGTACTTC.

The chain joins TRBV29-1 to TRBJ2-5; 11 bases match TRBD2. The CDR3 has 14 residues. V lost 7 bases, J lost 5 bases, and 9 bases stayed unmatched. Germline assignment: CDR1 SQVTM and CDR2 ANQGSEA. Here the CDR3 DNA reads TGCAGCGGCGGACTAGCGGGTCGCCGGGAGACCCAGTACTTC. It translates to CSGGLAGRRETQYF.

The chain uses TRBV5-1 and TRBJ2-3; 9 bases map to TRBD2. Germline assignment: CDR1 SGHRS and CDR2 YFSETQ. This CDR3 spans 16 amino acids. J lost 0 bases, V lost 0 bases, and 2 bases had no gene match. In DNA form, the CDR3 reads TGCGCCAGCAGCTTGGCTAGCGGGACTAGCACAGATACGCAGTATTTT. Translating it yields CASSLASGTSTDTQYF.

The chain recombines TRBV7-6 with TRBJ1-2, with D unresolved. This CDR3 spans 13 amino acids. Germline lookup yields CDR1 SGHVS and CDR2 FNYEAQ. With 6 bases removed from V and 4 bases from J, the gap between germline ends came to 12 bases. The CDR3 region has the DNA TGTGCCAGCAGTCAACGTCCGGGCTATGGCTACACCTTC. Protein: CASSQRPGYGYTF. Using reference TRBV7-6 and TRBJ1-2 for the parts outside the CDR3, the full variable domain is GAGVSQSPRYKVTKRGQDVALRCDPISGHVSLYWYRQALGQGPEFLTYFNYEAQQDKSGLPNDRFSAERPEGSISTLTIQRTEQRDSAMYRCASSQRPGYGYTFGSGTRLTVV.

This clone was counted once. CDR3 bases: TGTGCCAGCTCACCAGGGGGGACCTACGAGCAGTACTTC. Translating gives CASSPGGTYEQYF. This chain uses TRBV18 with TRBJ2-7; weak D call: TRBD2 (6 bases). CDR3 length: 13 amino acids. Between the trimmed V and J ends, which lost 2 bases and 2 bases, there was a span of 7 bases. Germline CDR1 is KGHSH and CDR2 is LQKENI.

This chain links TRBV9 with TRBJ2-7, with 9 bases matching TRBD2. The CDR3 extends over 15 amino acids. Germline loops: CDR1 SGDLS, CDR2 YYNGEE. V was pared by 2 bases and J by 3 bases, with 6 bases of the junction left unmatched. The chain's CDR3 is CASSVADSGSYEQYF. CDR3 sequence (DNA): TGTGCCAGCAGCGTCGCGGATAGCGGGAGCTACGAGCAGTACTTC.

The V and J genes are TRBV7-6 and TRBJ2-7; D perhaps matches TRBD2 (5 bases). Looked up from germline, CDR1 is SGHVS and CDR2 is FNYEAQ. Trimming removed 1 base from V and 1 base from J, with 8 bases in between. The CDR3 consists of 14 residues. This CDR3 reads CASSLGLLSYEQYF. The CDR3 coding sequence is TGTGCCAGCAGCTTAGGACTATTATCCTACGAGCAGTACTTC.

The V and J genes are TRBV7-6 and TRBJ2-7; a possible D gene is TRBD1 (5 bases). Trimming shortened V by 2 bases and J by 5 bases, and 13 bases separated the two germline ends. The CDR3 runs to 14 residues. CDR1 is SGHVS, CDR2 FNYEAQ, per germline. CDR3 DNA sequence: TGTGCCAGCAGCTTATATCAGGGTGGTAACGAGCAGTACTTC. Translating it yields CASSLYQGGNEQYF.

A remark on this clone: Germline is not matched at one junction end, which may reflect a read error. The V and J genes are TRBV7-9 and TRBJ2-2; TRBD1 aligns across 10 bases. Germline-derived CDR1 and CDR2 are SEHNR and FQNEAQ (reference sequence). The CDR3 covers 16 residues. The CDR3 here is CASSSRQGAWTGKLFF. The CDR3 DNA reads TGTGCCAGCAGCTCACGACAGGGGGCATGGACCGGGAAGCTGTTTTTT.

This clone has just a few counts. The rearrangement uses TRBV5-1 and TRBJ2-7, with TRBD1 identical over 7 bases. This CDR3 is built from 16 residues. Losses at the gene ends were 4 bases for V and 7 bases for J; bases not matched to a gene: 17. Germline V gives CDR1 SGHRS, CDR2 YFSETQ. CDR3 residues: CASSAMDRLAGGEQYF. The DNA of the CDR3 is TGCGCCAGCAGCGCGATGGACAGGCTTGCGGGTGGAGAGCAGTACTTC. The full variable domain, in which reference TRBV5-1 and TRBJ2-7 provide the parts outside the CDR3, is KAGVTQTPRYLIKTRGQQVTLSCSPISGHRSVSWYQQTPGQGLQFLFEYFSETQRNKGNFPGRFSGRQFSNSRSEMNVSTLELGDSALYLCASSAMDRLAGGEQYFGPGTRLTVT.

CDR3 DNA sequence: TGCAGCATAAGCGGGGGGGGTTACGAGCAGTACTTC. Protein: CSISGGGYEQYF. The chain links TRBV29-1 to TRBJ2-7; 10 bases align to TRBD2. The germline V gene encodes CDR1 SQVTM and CDR2 ANQGSEA. Trimming cost V 8 bases and J 4 bases; bases outside gene matches: 5. The CDR3 length is 12 residues.

This clone has just a few counts. V and J are TRBV19 and TRBJ2-7, with D maybe TRBD1 (6 bases). Germline V gene data show CDR1 as LNHDA and CDR2 as SQIVND (reference sequence). The V and J ends lost 10 bases and 1 base respectively, with 14 bases between them. The CDR3 length is 13 residues. The CDR3 here is CATDTGSSYEQYF. The CDR3 DNA follows: TGTGCCACCGATACAGGGTCATCCTACGAGCAGTACTTC. Full variable domain (remainder filled in from reference TRBV19 and TRBJ2-7): DGGITQSPKYLFRKEGQNVTLSCEQNLNHDAMYWYRQDPGQGLRLIYYSQIVNDFQKGDIAEGYSVSREKKESFPLTVTSAQKNPTAFYLCATDTGSSYEQYFGPGTRLTVT.

The CDR3 DNA is TGCGCCAGCAGCTTAGGACAGGGAACTAAAGAAGCTTTCTTT. Translated, it gives CASSLGQGTKEAFF. V and J are TRBV5-1 and TRBJ1-1, with 8 nucleotides matching TRBD1. The CDR3 contains 14 residues. Germline assignment: CDR1 SGHRS and CDR2 YFSETQ. With V trimmed by 2 bases and J by 8 bases, 8 bases remained unmatched.

The chain recombines TRBV19 with TRBJ2-2; 14 nucleotides agree with TRBD2. Germline V lookup: CDR1 LNHDA, CDR2 SQIVND (reference sequence). The junction had 7 bases not matched to a gene; V was cut back by 4 bases and J by 9 bases. This CDR3 spans 16 amino acids. The CDR3 DNA follows: TGTGCCAGTAGTAGACTAGCGGGAGGGCCCTACCGGGAGCTGTTTTTT. Its translation is CASSRLAGGPYRELFF.

The V gene is TRBV28, the J gene TRBJ2-7, with D tentatively TRBD1 (5 bases). The V end lost 5 bases, the J end lost 2 bases, and 13 bases lay between the germline ends. This CDR3 contains 14 residues. Germline CDR1 MDHEN, CDR2 SYDVKM. In DNA form, the CDR3 reads TGTGCCAGCAGTCCTCCCCCGACAGCCTACGAGCAGTACTTC. It is translated as CASSPPPTAYEQYF.

The chain carries TRBV11-2 and TRBJ2-2; no reliable D call. V lost 1 base, J lost 1 base, and 7 bases lay in between. The CDR3 consists of 15 residues. From germline, CDR1 is SGHAT and CDR2 FQNNGV. In DNA form, the CDR3 reads TGTGCCAGCAGCTTAGTTTTGCGGAACACCGGGGAGCTGTTTTTT. Translated, it gives CASSLVLRNTGELFF.

The chain is built from TRBV7-7 and TRBJ2-7; a weak D match, TRBD1 (5 bases). The germline V gene encodes CDR1 SSHAT and CDR2 FNYEAQ (reference sequence). This CDR3 is built from 15 residues. The V end was cut by 0 bases, the J end by 4 bases, with 13 bases between. The CDR3 DNA follows: TGTGCCAGCAGCTTAGCGTCAGGGTCGTTATACGAGCAGTACTTC. Encoded protein: CASSLASGSLYEQYF.

V is TRBV19 and J is TRBJ1-1; TRBD1 matches at 7 bases. V gave up 3 bases and J gave up 1 base; unmatched junction bases: 5. CDR1 is LNHDA, CDR2 SQIVND, per germline (reference sequence). This CDR3 has 15 amino acids. The CDR3 DNA reads TGTGCCAGTAGTATGCTCGGGACAGCGAACACTGAAGCTTTCTTT. It encodes CASSMLGTANTEAFF.

This chain uses TRBV7-3 with TRBJ2-2; 7 positions agree with TRBD1. This CDR3 contains 13 residues. CDR1 and CDR2 from the germline V gene are SGHTA and FQGTGA. J gave up 5 bases and V 5 bases, and 2 bases lay outside the gene matches. CDR3 loop: CASSQQGTGELFF. As DNA, the CDR3 is TGTGCCAGCAGCCAACAGGGGACCGGGGAGCTGTTTTTT.

The chain uses TRBV28 and TRBJ1-5, with TRBD1 as a possible D gene (5 bases). This CDR3 has 14 residues. In germline, CDR1 is MDHEN, CDR2 SYDVKM. With 2 bases removed from V and 6 bases from J, the gap between germline ends came to 11 bases. CDR3: CASSLLGEGQPQHF. In DNA form, the CDR3 reads TGTGCCAGCAGTTTACTGGGGGAGGGTCAGCCCCAGCATTTT.

The V gene is TRBV9, the J gene TRBJ2-3; 8 bases are shared with TRBD2. Per the germline V gene, CDR1 is SGDLS and CDR2 is YYNGEE. The CDR3 extends over 16 amino acids. Trimming cost V 4 bases and J 5 bases; bases outside gene matches: 12. The DNA of the CDR3 is TGTGCCAGCAGCCCTGCGCGAACTAGCGGCGAAGATACGCAGTATTTT. This codes for CASSPARTSGEDTQYF.

V and J are TRBV20-1 and TRBJ2-3; D unresolved. Germline V CDR1 and CDR2: DFQATT, SNEGSKA (reference sequence). This CDR3 has 11 amino acids. Deletions cut 5 bases from V and 5 bases from J, with 8 bases between. CDR3 amino acids: CSAPLLDTQYF. DNA for the CDR3: TGCAGTGCTCCACTGCTAGATACGCAGTATTTT.

This chain links TRBV7-6 with TRBJ1-6, with D maybe TRBD1 (5 bases). The CDR3 sequence is 14 residues long. Germline V gene lookup returns CDR1 SGHVS and CDR2 FNYEAQ. The ends were cut back, 1 base at V and 10 bases at J, with 11 bases in the middle. The CDR3 DNA sequence: TGTGCCAGCAGCTTAGTGGCAGGGCAATCACCCCTCCACTTT. Translating gives CASSLVAGQSPLHF.